Sequencing of this T cell receptor beta chain was carried out in a study of T cell responses to AZD1222 COVID-19 vaccine (dated by TCRdb to the early 2020s). Study-level background: TCR sequencing was performed for roughly 240 trial participants, of whom around 200 were given two doses of AZD1222 and around 25 were given two doses of MenACWY control vaccine. Trial participants were enrolled by age into 18-55, 56-69 and 70-plus year subgroups, with roughly 150, 30 and 60 TCR-sequenced participants respectively. Study-level results and caveats: Spike-specific TCR breadth and depth rose significantly after two AZD1222 doses compared with day 0 and with MenACWY recipients. Only a handful of AZD1222 recipients were SARS-CoV-2 seropositive at baseline, limiting conclusions about previously exposed vaccinees. Because no day 14 peak-response samples were available, repertoires were characterized only after the peak T cell response. In the small 56-69-year group, the increase in depth fell short of significance, most likely because of low power. Participants were mostly white British, with more females than males. The authors suggested clonal diversity may have been underestimated. Vaccine-associated CD4 TCRs spanned the whole spike protein, with dominant responses in regions 160-218 and 743-854. Nearly half of unique spike-specific TCRs reportedly recognized epitopes outside regions mutated in the B.1.351 and B.1.1.7 variants.

Per the publication, the time point label means: about 28 days (+/-7) after the second vaccine dose. AZD1222 recipients given second doses at about 4 weeks or at about 12 weeks were pooled, since spike-specific TCR depth and breadth were not found to differ between the two schedules. The vaccinee samples were drawn from two UK trials, COV001 and COV002, one of which was a single-blind randomized controlled phase 2/3 trial testing AZD1222 (ChAdOx1 nCoV-19) in healthy adults. For TCRbeta chain sequencing, PBMC samples from trial participants were taken at day 0 and at day 28 after the second dose. About this clone: The clone's antigen remains unknown. No clone much larger than this one lies a single base away; base qualities are absent.

The CDR3 regions of human TCRbeta chains were subjected to immunosequencing. Under the source paper's analysis protocol: TCRs in the repertoires were matched against a reference library of SARS-CoV-2-specific TCRs that had been generated with the MIRA antigen-specificity platform. Breadth meant the fraction of unique TCRs that were SARS-CoV-2-associated, whereas depth meant the fraction of total T cells that were SARS-CoV-2-associated. Using the MIRA data, each spike-specific TCR was assigned both to the spike region to which the TCR was reactive and to a CD4 or CD8 class. Log10-transformed breadth and depth values were compared by one-way ANOVA with Sidak's multiple comparisons tests. TCRdb obtained this table from immuneACCESS and retained in-frame rearrangements with V and J assigned. These tables miss some clones; where compared with another copy, unresolved V genes account for less than half of the shortfall, and the remainder is unexplained. That table is the source of V, J and clone size, and D and trimming were worked out from the DNA. A total of some 200,000 clones appear in this sample, roughly nine tenths of them only once. Around 3.5% of the sample is held by the ten biggest clonotypes.

The germline V and J ends show losses of 2 bases and 3 bases respectively, and no gene match explains 8 bases of the junction. Reading from cysteine to phenylalanine, the CDR3 counts 16 amino acids. Kept here is only the CDR3 DNA, which spans 48 bases and is read in frame from base 1. The germline V gene gives CDR1 as KGHSH and CDR2 as LQKENI. This sequence uses TRBV18 and TRBJ1-2, and 8 bases in between align with TRBD1. The sequences come from peripheral blood, collected 28 days after the second AZD1222 dose. The receptor was isolated from an adult who received the AZD1222 COVID-19 vaccine. The DNA sequence reads TGTGCCAGCTCACCAAACCCGGGACAGGCGTACTATGGCTACACCTTC. It is translated as CASSPNPGQAYYGYTF.